This is a list of T cell receptor beta chains from one sample in a study of blood T cells in healthy people across ages. TCRdb redid the calling of the 5' RACE reads with MiXCR, one entry per CDR3 protein. The sample includes approximately 960,000 distinct CDR3 sequences, about 28% of them seen just once. These data were also filed under a second study, of T cells of mothers and their children.

Source material: blood. The receptors were gathered from a woman aged 40 to 50 in good health. CDR3s include the opening cysteine and the closing phenylalanine or tryptophan. The D gene is left open where the match is weak. Clone size is given for some rows only: seen once, a few or many times, or a class if the clone is expanded.

size,V,length,J,D,CDR3,DNA
NA,TRBV7-9,16,TRBJ1-2,TRBD1,CASSAGQGRNSYGYTF,TGTGCCAGCAGCGCCGGACAGGGGAGGAATAGCTATGGCTACACCTTC
NA,TRBV7-3,13,TRBJ2-1,NA,CASSLGPFGEQFF,TGTGCCAGCAGTTTAGGTCCATTCGGTGAGCAGTTCTTC
once,TRBV6-6,14,TRBJ1-1,NA,CASSYRGQKAEAFF,TGTGCCAGCAGTTACCGAGGACAGAAGGCTGAAGCTTTCTTT
NA,TRBV20-1,14,TRBJ1-5,TRBD1,CSAAQGAQDQPQHF,TGCAGTGCTGCACAGGGGGCGCAGGATCAGCCCCAGCATTTT
NA,TRBV28,14,TRBJ2-3,NA,CASTWGQPTDTQYF,TGTGCCAGCACCTGGGGGCAACCCACAGATACGCAGTATTTT
few,TRBV28,16,TRBJ2-1,TRBD1,CASSSPGTVPYNEQFF,TGTGCCAGCAGTTCCCCGGGGACAGTTCCCTACAATGAGCAGTTCTTC
many,TRBV18,14,TRBJ2-5,TRBD1,CASSPNRGHETQYF,TGTGCCAGCTCACCAAACAGGGGGCACGAGACCCAGTACTTC
few,TRBV12-3/TRBV12-4,14,TRBJ1-2,TRBD1,CASSSRQGSDGYTF,TGTGCCAGCAGTTCAAGACAGGGGTCGGATGGCTACACCTTC
NA,TRBV11-1,15,TRBJ2-5,NA,CASSLVQGGQETQYF,TGTGCCAGCAGCTTAGTTCAGGGCGGACAAGAGACCCAGTACTTC
NA,TRBV21-1,15,TRBJ1-5,NA,CGSPKSVFLNQPQHF,TGTGGCAGCCCCAAATCCGTTTTCCTCAATCAGCCCCAGCATTTT
many,TRBV12-3/TRBV12-4,15,TRBJ2-7,TRBD1,CASRYTGGLGYEQYF,TGTGCCAGCAGGTATACAGGGGGCTTAGGCTACGAGCAGTACTTC
NA,TRBV5-1,13,TRBJ1-2,NA,CASSLWDREDYTF,TGCGCCAGCAGCTTGTGGGACCGGGAGGACTACACCTTC
NA,TRBV27,15,TRBJ1-6,NA,CASSSPGPGNSPLHF,TGTGCCAGCAGTTCTCCGGGTCCAGGGAATTCACCCCTCCACTTT
few,TRBV18,17,TRBJ2-1,NA,CASSPPGQGGSYNEQFF,TGTGCCAGCTCACCACCGGGACAAGGGGGGTCCTACAATGAGCAGTTCTTC
NA,TRBV30,18,TRBJ2-1,TRBD2,CAWKGLAGGVSSYNAQFF,TGTGCCTGGAAGGGGCTAGCGGGGGGCGTAAGCTCCTACAATGCGCAGTTCTTC
many,TRBV7-9,14,TRBJ2-7,NA,CASSLPVPTYEQYF,TGTGCCAGCAGCTTACCGGTCCCGACCTACGAGCAGTACTTC
many,TRBV7-2,15,TRBJ2-7,TRBD2,CASSVTSGGRYEQYF,TGTGCCAGCAGCGTCACTAGCGGGGGCCGTTACGAGCAGTACTTC
NA,TRBV15,16,TRBJ2-1,NA,CAIDGREGGSYNEQFF,TGTGCCATCGACGGCAGGGAAGGGGGTAGCTACAATGAGCAGTTCTTC
few,TRBV11-2,15,TRBJ2-1,TRBD1,CASSRDRGQLDEQFF,TGTGCCAGCAGCAGAGACAGGGGGCAATTGGATGAGCAGTTCTTC
few,TRBV3-1,15,TRBJ2-7,NA,CASSRASGGAYEQYF,TGTGCCAGCAGCCGCGCCTCAGGGGGGGCCTACGAGCAGTACTTC
NA,TRBV21-1,16,TRBJ2-1,NA,CASSKGTGSPYNEQFF,TGTGCCAGCAGCAAAGGAACAGGGAGTCCCTACAATGAGCAGTTCTTC
few,TRBV30,13,TRBJ1-2,NA,CAWKNRAVYGYTF,TGTGCCTGGAAAAACAGGGCCGTCTATGGCTACACCTTC
many,TRBV6-5,14,TRBJ2-5,NA,CASRSYQYQETQYF,TGTGCCAGCAGAAGTTACCAGTACCAAGAGACCCAGTACTTC
once,TRBV3-1,15,TRBJ1-1,NA,CASSQTHRWNTEAFF,TGTGCCAGCAGCCAAACTCACAGATGGAACACTGAAGCTTTCTTT
few,TRBV7-2,17,TRBJ2-3,NA,CASSYYVGAVAGDTQYF,TGTGCCAGCAGCTATTACGTCGGCGCCGTAGCTGGAGATACGCAGTATTTT
few,TRBV20-1,13,TRBJ2-5,TRBD1,CSAPPQGAETQYF,TGCAGTGCCCCCCCACAGGGGGCCGAGACCCAGTACTTC
NA,TRBV13,17,TRBJ2-1,NA,CASSPQGGAGTLNEQFF,TGTGCCAGCAGCCCCCAAGGGGGGGCGGGGACCCTAAATGAGCAGTTCTTC
NA,TRBV20-1,13,TRBJ1-2,NA,CSANLGYLYGYTF,TGCAGTGCTAATTTAGGTTATCTTTATGGCTACACCTTC
NA,TRBV10-3,15,TRBJ2-3,TRBD1,CAIRGTETITDTQYF,TGTGCCATCAGGGGGACAGAAACAATCACAGATACGCAGTATTTT
few,TRBV5-1,16,TRBJ2-5,TRBD2,CASSLSVAGGSETQYF,TGCGCCAGCAGCTTGTCAGTAGCGGGGGGATCAGAGACCCAGTACTTC
NA,TRBV10-3,14,TRBJ1-2,TRBD1,CAIIAQRTGGGYTF,TGTGCCATCATTGCGCAACGGACAGGGGGAGGCTACACCTTC
few,TRBV20-1,16,TRBJ2-3,NA,CSASAGSSSSTDTQYF,TGCAGTGCTAGCGCGGGGAGTTCGTCGAGCACAGATACGCAGTATTTT
many,TRBV28,15,TRBJ2-7,TRBD1,CASRESGTGGFEQYF,TGTGCCAGCAGGGAATCCGGGACAGGGGGGTTCGAGCAGTACTTC
many,TRBV28,16,TRBJ1-2,NA,CASSSPTLQGNYGYTF,TGTGCCAGCAGTTCCCCGACGTTACAGGGAAACTATGGCTACACCTTC
NA,TRBV6-1,13,TRBJ1-5,TRBD1,CAAGTDSNQPQHF,TGTGCCGCAGGGACAGATAGCAATCAGCCCCAGCATTTT
NA,TRBV4-2,16,TRBJ2-1,NA,CASSQEWDLAVDEQFF,TGTGCCAGCAGCCAAGAATGGGATCTAGCAGTTGATGAGCAGTTCTTC
NA,TRBV7-8,16,TRBJ1-1,NA,CASSLGGAQMNTEAFF,TGTGCCAGCAGCTTAGGAGGGGCGCAGATGAACACTGAAGCTTTCTTT
few,TRBV10-3,13,TRBJ2-7,NA,CAISPGSLNEQYF,TGTGCCATCAGCCCAGGCAGTTTAAACGAGCAGTACTTC
many,TRBV4-1,14,TRBJ2-7,NA,CASSQVKGDYEQYF,TGCGCCAGCAGCCAAGTGAAGGGAGACTACGAGCAGTACTTC
few,TRBV7-8,15,TRBJ1-1,NA,CASSANRGVYTEAFF,TGTGCCAGCAGCGCAAACCGGGGCGTGTACACTGAAGCTTTCTTT
NA,TRBV2,15,TRBJ2-1,TRBD1,CASSVDRARYNEQFF,TGTGCCAGCAGTGTGGACAGGGCTCGGTACAATGAGCAGTTCTTC
once,TRBV9,19,TRBJ2-5,TRBD2,CASSVRIAGGSGLQETQYF,TGTGCCAGCAGCGTACGAATAGCGGGGGGGTCAGGCCTACAAGAGACCCAGTACTTC
many,TRBV7-9,12,TRBJ2-7,NA,CASSAPADEQYF,TGTGCCAGCAGCGCACCCGCCGACGAGCAGTACTTC
once,TRBV7-9,15,TRBJ1-2,NA,CASSPAEGDVYGYTF,TGTGCCAGCAGTCCCGCAGAGGGAGATGTCTATGGCTACACCTTC
NA,TRBV20-1,15,TRBJ2-7,NA,CSARIRGGNTYEQYF,TGCAGTGCTAGAATTAGGGGGGGCAACACCTACGAGCAGTACTTC
NA,TRBV7-9,18,TRBJ2-1,TRBD2,CASTQSLAGDSSYNEQFF,TGTGCCAGCACTCAGAGCCTAGCGGGGGACAGCTCCTACAATGAGCAGTTCTTC
few,TRBV28,14,TRBJ2-7,TRBD2,CASSLSGAAYEQYF,TGTGCCAGCAGTTTGAGCGGGGCAGCCTACGAGCAGTACTTC
NA,TRBV5-1,17,TRBJ1-1,NA,CASSSPTGTSRNTEAFF,TGCGCCAGCAGCAGTCCGACAGGCACTTCGCGTAACACTGAAGCTTTCTTT
many,TRBV7-3,14,TRBJ2-7,TRBD1,CASSPTGTGGEQYF,TGTGCCAGCAGCCCGACCGGGACAGGGGGCGAGCAGTACTTC
NA,TRBV27,14,TRBJ2-5,TRBD1,CASSLGQGAKTQYF,TGTGCCAGCAGTTTAGGGCAGGGGGCGAAGACCCAGTACTTC
few,TRBV6-6,16,TRBJ2-7,NA,CASSRRRGIGSYEQYF,TGTGCCAGCAGTCGAAGACGAGGGATAGGGTCCTACGAGCAGTACTTC
NA,TRBV7-2,17,TRBJ2-7,NA,CASSLAIHRGLSYEQYF,TGTGCCAGCAGCTTAGCAATACACCGGGGCCTTTCCTACGAGCAGTACTTC
NA,TRBV28,13,TRBJ2-5,TRBD1,CVSRPGGQETQYF,TGTGTCAGCAGGCCAGGGGGCCAAGAGACCCAGTACTTC
NA,TRBV5-1,16,TRBJ2-3,TRBD1,CASSTGTGHLTDTQYF,TGCGCCAGCAGCACCGGGACAGGACACCTCACAGATACGCAGTATTTT
NA,TRBV20-1,13,TRBJ2-7,NA,CSAPDLGCGEQYF,TGCAGTGCTCCAGACCTGGGTTGCGGCGAGCAGTACTTC
NA,TRBV18,14,TRBJ2-5,TRBD1,CASSQGQGEETQYF,TGTGCCAGCTCGCAGGGACAGGGAGAAGAGACCCAGTACTTC
few,TRBV29-1,16,TRBJ2-2,TRBD1,CSVFLWTGRSTGELFF,TGCAGCGTATTCCTTTGGACAGGGCGGAGCACCGGGGAGCTGTTTTTT
NA,TRBV3-1,13,TRBJ1-5,NA,CASSQDFDQPQHF,TGTGCCAGCAGCCAAGATTTTGATCAGCCCCAGCATTTT
NA,TRBV29-1,15,TRBJ2-3,NA,CSVEGLGGGKRGQYF,TGCAGCGTTGAAGGGTTGGGAGGGGGAAAGAGGGGGCAGTATTTT
few,TRBV5-1,16,TRBJ1-1,NA,CASSVRPLRDYTEAFF,TGCGCCAGCAGCGTTCGCCCACTCCGGGACTACACTGAAGCTTTCTTT